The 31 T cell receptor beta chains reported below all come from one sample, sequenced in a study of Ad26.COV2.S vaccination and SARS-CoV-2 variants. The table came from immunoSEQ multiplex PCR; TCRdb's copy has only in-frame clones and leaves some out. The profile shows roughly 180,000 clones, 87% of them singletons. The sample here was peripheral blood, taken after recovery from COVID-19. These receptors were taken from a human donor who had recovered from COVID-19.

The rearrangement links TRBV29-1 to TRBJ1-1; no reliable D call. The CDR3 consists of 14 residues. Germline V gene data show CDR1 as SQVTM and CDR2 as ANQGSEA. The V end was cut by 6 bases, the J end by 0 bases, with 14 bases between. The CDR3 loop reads CSVGVGVLNTEAFF. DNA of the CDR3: TGCAGCGTCGGGGTGGGAGTCCTGAACACTGAAGCTTTCTTT.

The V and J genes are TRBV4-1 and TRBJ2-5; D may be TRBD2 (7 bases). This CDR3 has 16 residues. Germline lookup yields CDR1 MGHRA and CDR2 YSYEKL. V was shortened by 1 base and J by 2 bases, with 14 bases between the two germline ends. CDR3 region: CASSQAWGGLQETQYF. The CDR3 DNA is TGCGCCAGCAGCCAAGCGTGGGGGGGGCTGCAAGAGACCCAGTACTTC.

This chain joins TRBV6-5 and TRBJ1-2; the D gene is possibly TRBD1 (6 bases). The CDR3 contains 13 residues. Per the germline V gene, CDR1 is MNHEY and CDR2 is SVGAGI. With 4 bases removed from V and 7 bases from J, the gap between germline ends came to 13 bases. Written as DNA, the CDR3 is TGTGCCAGCAGTTCTGACAGGACCCTTGGCTACACCTTC. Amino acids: CASSSDRTLGYTF.

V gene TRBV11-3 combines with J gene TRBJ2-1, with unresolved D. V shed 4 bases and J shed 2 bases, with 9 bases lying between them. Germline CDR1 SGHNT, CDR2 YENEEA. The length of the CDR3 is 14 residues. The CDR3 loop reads CASSYMGTYNEQFF. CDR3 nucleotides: TGTGCCAGCAGCTATATGGGCACCTACAATGAGCAGTTCTTC.

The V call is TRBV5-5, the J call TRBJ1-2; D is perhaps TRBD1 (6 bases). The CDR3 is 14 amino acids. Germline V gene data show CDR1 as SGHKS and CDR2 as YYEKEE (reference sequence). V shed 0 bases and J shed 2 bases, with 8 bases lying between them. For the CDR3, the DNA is TGTGCCAGCAGCTTGGGGCAGGGGAACTATGGCTACACCTTC. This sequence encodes CASSLGQGNYGYTF.

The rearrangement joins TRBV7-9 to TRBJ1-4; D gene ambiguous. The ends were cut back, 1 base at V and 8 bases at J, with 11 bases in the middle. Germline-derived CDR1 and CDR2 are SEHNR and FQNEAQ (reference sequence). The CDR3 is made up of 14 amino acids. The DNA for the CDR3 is TGTGCCAGCAGCTTAGACACGGGAGGGGAAAAACTGTTTTTT. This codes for CASSLDTGGEKLFF. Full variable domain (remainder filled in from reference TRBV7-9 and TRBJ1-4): DTGVSQNPRHKITKRGQNVTFRCDPISEHNRLYWYRQTLGQGPEFLTYFQNEAQLEKSRLLSDRFSAERPKGSFSTLEIQRTEQGDSAMYLCASSLDTGGEKLFFGSGTQLSVL.

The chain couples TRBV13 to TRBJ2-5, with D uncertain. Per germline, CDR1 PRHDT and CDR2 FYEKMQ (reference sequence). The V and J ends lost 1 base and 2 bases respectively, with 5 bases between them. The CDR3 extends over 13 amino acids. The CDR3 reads CASSLAVQETQYF. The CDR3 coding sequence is TGTGCCAGCAGCTTAGCAGTACAAGAGACCCAGTACTTC.

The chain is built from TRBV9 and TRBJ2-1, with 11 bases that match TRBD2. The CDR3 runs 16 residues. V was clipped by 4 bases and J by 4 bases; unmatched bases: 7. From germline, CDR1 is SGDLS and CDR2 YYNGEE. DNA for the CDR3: TGTGCCAGCAGCCCCCGGACTAGCGGGTCGTACAATGAGCAGTTCTTC. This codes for CASSPRTSGSYNEQFF.

CDR3 coding DNA: TGCGCCAGCAGTCGGGAGTTCGGGGTGGAGTTCTTC. It specifies CASSREFGVEFF. The rearrangement uses TRBV5-1 and TRBJ2-1, with a possible D match to TRBD2 (6 bases). The CDR3 extends over 12 amino acids. The germline V gene encodes CDR1 SGHRS and CDR2 YFSETQ. Trimming left V 5 bases short and J 14 bases short, with 17 bases between.

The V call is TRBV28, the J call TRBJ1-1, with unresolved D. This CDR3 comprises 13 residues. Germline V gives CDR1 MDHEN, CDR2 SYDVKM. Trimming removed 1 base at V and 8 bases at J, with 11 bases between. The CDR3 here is CASSLSEGTEAFF. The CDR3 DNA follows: TGTGCCAGCAGTTTATCGGAGGGCACCGAAGCTTTCTTT.

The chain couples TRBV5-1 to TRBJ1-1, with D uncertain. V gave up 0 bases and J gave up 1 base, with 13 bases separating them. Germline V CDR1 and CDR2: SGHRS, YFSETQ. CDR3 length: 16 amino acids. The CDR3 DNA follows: TGCGCCAGCAGCTTGGATGAGTTAGCAGCGAACACTGAAGCTTTCTTT. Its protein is CASSLDELAANTEAFF.

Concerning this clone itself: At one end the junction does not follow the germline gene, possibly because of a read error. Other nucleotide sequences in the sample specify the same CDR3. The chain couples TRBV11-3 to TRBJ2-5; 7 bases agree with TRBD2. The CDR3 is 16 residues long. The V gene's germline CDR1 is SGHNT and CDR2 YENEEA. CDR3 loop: CASSPGGAGPQETQYF. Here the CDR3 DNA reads TGTGCTAGCAGCCCCGGAGGAGCGGGGCCGCAAGAGACCCAGTACTTC.

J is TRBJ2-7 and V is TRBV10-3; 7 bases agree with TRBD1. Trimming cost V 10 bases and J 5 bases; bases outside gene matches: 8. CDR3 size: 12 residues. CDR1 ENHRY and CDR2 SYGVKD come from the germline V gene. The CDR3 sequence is CATGTVNDEQYF. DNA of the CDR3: TGTGCCACCGGGACAGTGAATGACGAGCAGTACTTC.

CDR3: CASSLTSLSNTGELFF. For the CDR3, the DNA is TGCGCCAGCAGCCTTACTAGCCTCTCGAACACCGGGGAGCTGTTTTTT. The V gene is TRBV5-1, the J gene TRBJ2-2; D is perhaps TRBD2 (6 bases). V shed 4 bases and J shed 0 bases, with 13 bases lying between them. Germline CDR1 reads SGHRS; CDR2 reads YFSETQ. CDR3 length equals 16 residues.

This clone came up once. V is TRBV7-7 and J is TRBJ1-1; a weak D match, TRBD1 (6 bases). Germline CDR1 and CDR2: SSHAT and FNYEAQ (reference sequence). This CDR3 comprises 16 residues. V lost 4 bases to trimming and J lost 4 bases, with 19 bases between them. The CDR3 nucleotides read TGTGCCAGCAGCTCTATAAACGCGGGGGCGATCACTGAAGCTTTCTTT. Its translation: CASSSINAGAITEAFF.

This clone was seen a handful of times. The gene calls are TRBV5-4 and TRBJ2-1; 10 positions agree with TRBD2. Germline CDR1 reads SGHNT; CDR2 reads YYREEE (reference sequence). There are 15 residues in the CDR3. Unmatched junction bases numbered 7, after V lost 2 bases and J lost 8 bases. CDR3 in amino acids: CASSFRTSGLDEQFF. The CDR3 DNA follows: TGTGCCAGCAGCTTTAGGACTAGCGGCCTGGATGAGCAGTTCTTC.

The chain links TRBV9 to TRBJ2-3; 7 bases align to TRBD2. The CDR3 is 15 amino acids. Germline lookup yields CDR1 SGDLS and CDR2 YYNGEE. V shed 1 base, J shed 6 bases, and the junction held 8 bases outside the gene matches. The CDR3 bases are TGTGCCAGCAGCGTATCCCGGTACGGGAGGGATACGCAGTATTTT. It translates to CASSVSRYGRDTQYF.

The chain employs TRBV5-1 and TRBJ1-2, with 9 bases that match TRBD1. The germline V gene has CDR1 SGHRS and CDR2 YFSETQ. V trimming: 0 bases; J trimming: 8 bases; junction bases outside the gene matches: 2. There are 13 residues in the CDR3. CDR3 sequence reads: CASSLETGGGYTF. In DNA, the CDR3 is TGCGCCAGCAGCTTGGAGACAGGGGGAGGCTACACCTTC.

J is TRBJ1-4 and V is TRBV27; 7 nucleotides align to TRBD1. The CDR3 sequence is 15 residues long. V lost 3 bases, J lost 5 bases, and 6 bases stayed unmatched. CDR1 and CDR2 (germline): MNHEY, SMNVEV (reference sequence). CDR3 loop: CASSFSDRPNEKLFF. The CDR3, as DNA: TGTGCCAGCAGTTTTTCGGACAGGCCGAATGAAAAACTGTTTTTT.

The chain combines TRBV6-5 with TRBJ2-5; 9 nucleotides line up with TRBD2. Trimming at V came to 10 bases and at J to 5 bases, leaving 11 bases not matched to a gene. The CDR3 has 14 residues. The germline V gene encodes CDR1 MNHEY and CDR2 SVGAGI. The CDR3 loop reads CATQGRGGFETQYF. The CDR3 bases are TGTGCCACACAGGGGCGGGGGGGTTTCGAGACCCAGTACTTC.

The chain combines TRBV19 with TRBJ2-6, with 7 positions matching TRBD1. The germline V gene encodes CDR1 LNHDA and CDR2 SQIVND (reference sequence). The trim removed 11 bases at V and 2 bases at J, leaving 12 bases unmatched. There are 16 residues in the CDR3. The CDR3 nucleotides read TGTGCCCCGAGTTCAAAGACAGGGACTGGGGCCAACGTCCTGACTTTC. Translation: CAPSSKTGTGANVLTF. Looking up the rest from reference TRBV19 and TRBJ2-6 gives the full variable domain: DGGITQSPKYLFRKEGQNVTLSCEQNLNHDAMYWYRQDPGQGLRLIYYSQIVNDFQKGDIAEGYSVSREKKESFPLTVTSAQKNPTAFYLCAPSSKTGTGANVLTFGAGSRLTVL.

The DNA for the CDR3 is TGTGCCAGCAGTTTTACAGGGGAAAAACTGTTTTTT. This codes for CASSFTGEKLFF. The rearrangement joins TRBV12-3 or TRBV12-4 to TRBJ1-4, with D possibly TRBD1 on 6 matching bases. The CDR3 has 12 amino acids. Deletions cut 3 bases from V and 8 bases from J, with 7 bases between.

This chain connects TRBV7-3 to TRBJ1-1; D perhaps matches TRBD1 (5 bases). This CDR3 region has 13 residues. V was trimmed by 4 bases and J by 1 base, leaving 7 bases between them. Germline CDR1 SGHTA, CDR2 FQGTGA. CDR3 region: CASSSGQNTEAFF. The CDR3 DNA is TGTGCCAGCAGCTCCGGACAGAACACTGAAGCTTTCTTT.

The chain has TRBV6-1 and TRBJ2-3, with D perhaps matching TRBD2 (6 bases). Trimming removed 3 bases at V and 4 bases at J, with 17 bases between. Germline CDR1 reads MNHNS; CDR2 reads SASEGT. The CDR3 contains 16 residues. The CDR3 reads CASSDYLAQVADTQYF. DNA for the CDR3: TGTGCCAGCAGTGACTATCTAGCGCAGGTTGCAGATACGCAGTATTTT.

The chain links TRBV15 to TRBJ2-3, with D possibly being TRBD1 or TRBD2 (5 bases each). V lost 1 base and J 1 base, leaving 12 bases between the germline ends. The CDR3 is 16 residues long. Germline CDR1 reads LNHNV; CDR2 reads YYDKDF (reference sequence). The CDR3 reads CATSRGRGAGTDTQYF. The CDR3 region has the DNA TGTGCCACCAGCAGAGGGCGAGGGGCGGGCACAGATACGCAGTATTTT.

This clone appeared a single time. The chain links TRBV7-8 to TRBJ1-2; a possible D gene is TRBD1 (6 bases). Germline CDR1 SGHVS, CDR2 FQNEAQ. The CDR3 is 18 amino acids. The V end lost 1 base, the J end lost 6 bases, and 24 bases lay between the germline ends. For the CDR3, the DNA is TGTGCCAGCAGCTTAGGGGTCTCTCCCGGGACAATCTATCATGGCTACACCTTC. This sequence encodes CASSLGVSPGTIYHGYTF.

CDR3 in DNA: TGCGCCAGCAGTGACCCCCAAGAGACCCAGTACTTC. Its protein product is CASSDPQETQYF. The chain uses TRBV10-2 and TRBJ2-5; D not resolved. Germline V gene sequence: CDR1 WSHSY, CDR2 SAAADI. V lost 3 bases and J 1 base, leaving 3 bases between the germline ends. This CDR3 is built from 12 residues.

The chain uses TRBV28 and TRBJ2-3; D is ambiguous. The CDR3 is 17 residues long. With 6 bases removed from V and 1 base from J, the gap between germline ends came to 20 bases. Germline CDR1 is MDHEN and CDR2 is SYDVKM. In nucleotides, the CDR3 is TGTGCCAGCAGGCATCCCCGGACCCGAGACCGCACAGATACGCAGTATTTT. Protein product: CASRHPRTRDRTDTQYF.

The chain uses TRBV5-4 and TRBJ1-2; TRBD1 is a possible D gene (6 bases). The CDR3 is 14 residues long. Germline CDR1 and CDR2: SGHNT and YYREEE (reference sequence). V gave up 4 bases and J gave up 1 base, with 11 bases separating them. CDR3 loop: CASSPKGGNYGYTF. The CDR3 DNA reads TGTGCCAGCAGCCCGAAGGGGGGTAACTATGGCTACACCTTC.

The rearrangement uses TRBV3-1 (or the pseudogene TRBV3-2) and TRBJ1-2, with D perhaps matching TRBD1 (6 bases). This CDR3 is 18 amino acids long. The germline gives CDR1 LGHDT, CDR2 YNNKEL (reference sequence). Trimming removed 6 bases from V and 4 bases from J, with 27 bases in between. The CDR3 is CASSFTHYRARQFYGYTF. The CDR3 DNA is TGTGCCAGCAGTTTCACGCACTACAGGGCACGTCAATTCTATGGCTACACCTTC.

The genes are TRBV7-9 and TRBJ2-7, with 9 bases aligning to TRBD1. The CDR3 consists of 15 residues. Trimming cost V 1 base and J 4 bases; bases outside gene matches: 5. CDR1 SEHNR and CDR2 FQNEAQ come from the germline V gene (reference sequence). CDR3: CASSLVGQGMYEQYF. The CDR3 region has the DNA TGTGCCAGCAGCTTAGTGGGACAGGGTATGTACGAGCAGTACTTC.